Given below is one T cell receptor beta chain in context. Its antigen is unidentified. CDR1 is SGHRS and CDR2 is YFSETQ in the germline V gene. The J segment lost 3 bases and the V segment lost 0 bases, leaving 11 bases of the junction unmatched. The CDR3 sequence is 17 residues long. TCRdb keeps only in-frame clones here, not all; method: immunoSEQ multiplex PCR. The repertoire includes roughly 130,000 clones, more than 80% of them detected once, and 6.9% sits in the top ten. The entry originates in a study of radiotherapy plus CTLA-4 blockade in lung cancer. Whole-study context: Objective responses were recorded in 15% to 20% of patients, with disease control recorded in roughly 31%. Points from the study as a whole: Reportedly, early blood T cell clone dynamics best predicted response, with interferon-beta. Once radiotherapy plus ipilimumab had been given, TCR clones derived from tumor expanded in blood.

Patients with chemo-refractory metastatic non-small-cell lung cancer received focal radiation plus CTLA-4 blockade with ipilimumab. The chain carries TRBV5-1 and TRBJ1-1, with 7 bases aligning to TRBD1. Material: peripheral blood, obtained from a patient treated with radiotherapy plus ipilimumab. This TCR was sampled from a human donor with non-small cell lung cancer that progressed on radiotherapy plus ipilimumab. The CDR3 region has the DNA TGCGCCAGCAGCTTGGCCGGAGCAGGGGGGTTTCACACTGAAGCTTTCTTT. It is translated as CASSLAGAGGFHTEAFF.